This TCR beta chain was sequenced in a study of Graves' ophthalmopathy and Graves' hyperthyroidism. Study conclusions and caveats: Sensitivity reached 70.59% and specificity under 85% when the model predicted ophthalmopathy progression.

Amplification of TCR beta CDR3 regions used RNA transcripts. HTBI-primed RT-PCR formed the first round, and a multiplex PCR formed the second. TCRdb used MiXCR to reprocess the multiplex PCR reads, holding one entry per CDR3 protein. Of 40,000 to 50,000 distinct CDR3 sequences listed, about 50% are singletons. This clonotype has ten or more counts. Antigen specificity is unknown. V was clipped by 1 base and J by 4 bases, with 11 bases between them. The CDR3 has 15 residues. Germline CDR1 is MNHNS and CDR2 is SASEGT. Disease in donors with ophthalmopathy had moderate-to-severe activity, CAS ≥3, NOSPECS ≥4 and under 3 months' duration. The PBMCs used were ones drawn from 7.5 to 10 ml of fresh peripheral blood.

This TCR derives from an adult man with Graves' ophthalmopathy. The sample taken for sequencing was peripheral blood. This chain connects TRBV6-1 to TRBJ2-1; D not resolved. The CDR3 DNA sequence: TGTGCCAGCAGTGAAGTCCGGCCGAATTACAATGAGCAGTTCTTC. Residues: CASSEVRPNYNEQFF.